This TCR beta chain was sequenced during a study of shared clonotypes between healthy human individuals. V was shortened by 3 bases and J by 9 bases, with 15 bases between the two germline ends. Germline V gives CDR1 SNHLY, CDR2 FYNNEI. CDR3 size: 14 residues. This clone has more than one count but fewer than ten. Its target is unknown. The method was immunoSEQ multiplex PCR; TCRdb's version includes in-frame clones alone and lacks a portion of them. The data hold more than 900,000 clones, with around three quarters observed a single time. Regarding the study as a whole: The study found roughly 5% of naive CD4 clonotypes shared across four donors.

The origin of this receptor is a young man in good health. Some clones in this sample may be carry-over from other donors' samples. Sequenced material: memory CD4+ T cells from PBMCs. Specified subset: CD45RA-negative fraction. The V call is TRBV2, the J call TRBJ2-1; D is tentatively TRBD1 or TRBD2 (6 bases each). CDR3 sequence (DNA): TGTGCCAGCAGTGAGAGGGGGGTACCCACTGAGCAGTTCTTC. Translating it yields CASSERGVPTEQFF. The full variable domain, completed using reference TRBV2 and TRBJ2-1, is EPEVTQTPSHQVTQMGQEVILRCVPISNHLYFYWYRQILGQKVEFLVSFYNNEISEKSEIFDDQFSVERPDGSNFTLKIRSTKLEDSAMYFCASSERGVPTEQFFGPGTRLTVL.